This passage covers 6 T cell receptor beta chains from one sample sequenced in a study of shared clonotypes between healthy human individuals (TCRdb year 2020). The library was built by means of the immunoSEQ multiplex PCR assay. TCRdb mirrors the immuneACCESS table, restricted to in-frame sequences. Some clones are absent from its copies; in checked studies, under half trace to an unresolved V gene, and the reason for the others is unknown. This sample holds hundreds of thousands of clones; 73% were observed only once. Together, the top ten hold roughly 2% of the sample. Sequencing was done on a sample of memory CD4+ T cells sorted from blood. Explained via the paper, the cell subset or site label denotes: CD45RA-negative fraction. Every receptor here comes from a woman in her 30s in good health.

V gene TRBV6-6 combines with J gene TRBJ2-7; 7 bases fit TRBD2. The CDR3 is made up of 14 amino acids. Germline V CDR1 and CDR2: MNHNY, SVGAGI (reference sequence). V trimming: 5 bases; J trimming: 5 bases; junction bases outside the gene matches: 9. The CDR3 loop is CASSPAGTFDEQYF. DNA of the CDR3: TGTGCCAGCAGTCCAGCGGGGACGTTCGACGAGCAGTACTTC.

V gene TRBV5-1 combines with J gene TRBJ2-5, with D possibly being TRBD1 or TRBD2 (5 bases each). With 4 bases removed from V and 0 bases from J, the gap between germline ends came to 10 bases. There are 14 residues in the CDR3. CDR1 and CDR2 (germline): SGHRS, YFSETQ. The CDR3 sequence: CASSRGLYQETQYF. DNA of the CDR3: TGCGCCAGCAGCCGGGGCCTGTACCAAGAGACCCAGTACTTC.

This chain joins TRBV28 and TRBJ1-1; no firm D call. CDR1 and CDR2 from the germline V gene are MDHEN and SYDVKM. The CDR3 length is 14 residues. V was trimmed by 2 bases and J by 4 bases, leaving 11 bases between them. DNA for the CDR3: TGTGCCAGCAGTTTAGGCAGTCACGGCACTGAAGCTTTCTTT. This encodes CASSLGSHGTEAFF.

The rearrangement links TRBV10-3 to TRBJ2-7; maybe TRBD1 (5 bases). The CDR3 is 13 amino acids. The ends were cut back, 7 bases at V and 2 bases at J, with 12 bases in the middle. The V gene's germline CDR1 is ENHRY and CDR2 SYGVKD. The CDR3 nucleotides are TGTGCCATCATGGGGCCCCCCACCTACGAGCAGTACTTC. As protein: CAIMGPPTYEQYF.

The chain combines TRBV5-1 with TRBJ2-3; D is possibly TRBD1 (6 bases). V lost 2 bases, J lost 1 base, and 20 bases lay in between. CDR3 length equals 18 residues. CDR1 SGHRS and CDR2 YFSETQ come from the germline V gene. The CDR3 sequence: CASSFGQIGSRGTDTQYF. In DNA, the CDR3 is TGCGCCAGCAGCTTCGGACAGATCGGTAGTAGGGGCACAGATACGCAGTATTTT.

This chain uses TRBV18 with TRBJ2-7, with TRBD2 matching over 10 bases. The CDR3 runs to 13 residues. J gave up 6 bases and V 5 bases, and 4 bases lay outside the gene matches. Per germline, CDR1 KGHSH and CDR2 LQKENI. The CDR3 DNA follows: TGTGCCAGCTCATCCCTAGCGGGAGCCGAGCAGTACTTC. Residues: CASSSLAGAEQYF.